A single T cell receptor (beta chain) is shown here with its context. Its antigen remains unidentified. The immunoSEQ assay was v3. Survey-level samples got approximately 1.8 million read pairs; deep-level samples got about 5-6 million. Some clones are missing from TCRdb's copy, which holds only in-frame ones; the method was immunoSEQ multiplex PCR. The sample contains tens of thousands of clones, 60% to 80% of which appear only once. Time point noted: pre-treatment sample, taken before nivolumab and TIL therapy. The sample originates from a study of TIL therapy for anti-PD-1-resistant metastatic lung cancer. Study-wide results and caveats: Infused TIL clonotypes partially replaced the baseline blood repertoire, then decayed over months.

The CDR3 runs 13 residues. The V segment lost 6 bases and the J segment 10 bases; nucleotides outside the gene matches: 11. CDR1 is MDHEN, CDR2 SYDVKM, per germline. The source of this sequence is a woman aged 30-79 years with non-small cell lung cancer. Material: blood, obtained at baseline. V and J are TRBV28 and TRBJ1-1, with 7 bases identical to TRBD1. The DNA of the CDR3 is TGTGCCAGCAGCCGCCGGGACAGAGGGAGAGCTTTCTTT. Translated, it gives CASSRRDRGRAFF. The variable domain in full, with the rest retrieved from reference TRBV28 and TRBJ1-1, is DVKVTQSSRYLVKRTGEKVFLECVQDMDHENMFWYRQDPGLGLRLIYFSYDVKMKEKGDIPEGYSVSREKKERFSLILESASTNQTSMYLCASSRRDRGRAFFGQGTRLTVV.